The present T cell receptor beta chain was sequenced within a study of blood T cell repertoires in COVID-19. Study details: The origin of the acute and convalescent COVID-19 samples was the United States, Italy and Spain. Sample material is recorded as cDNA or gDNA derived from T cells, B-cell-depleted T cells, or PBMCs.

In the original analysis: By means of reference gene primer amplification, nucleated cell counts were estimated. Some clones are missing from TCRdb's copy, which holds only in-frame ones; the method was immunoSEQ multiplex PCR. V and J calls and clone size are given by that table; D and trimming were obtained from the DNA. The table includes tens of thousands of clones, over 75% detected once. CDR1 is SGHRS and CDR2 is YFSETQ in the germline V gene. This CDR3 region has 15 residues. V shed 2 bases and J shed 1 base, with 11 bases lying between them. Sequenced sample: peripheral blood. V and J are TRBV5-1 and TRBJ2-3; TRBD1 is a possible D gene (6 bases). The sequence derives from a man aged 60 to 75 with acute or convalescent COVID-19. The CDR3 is CASSFRQEGTDTQYF. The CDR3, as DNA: TGCGCCAGCAGCTTCAGACAGGAGGGCACAGATACGCAGTATTTT. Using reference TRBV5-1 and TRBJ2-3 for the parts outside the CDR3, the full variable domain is KAGVTQTPRYLIKTRGQQVTLSCSPISGHRSVSWYQQTPGQGLQFLFEYFSETQRNKGNFPGRFSGRQFSNSRSEMNVSTLELGDSALYLCASSFRQEGTDTQYFGPGTRLTVL.